One and the same sample provided the 15 T cell receptor beta chains below, sequenced in a study of spatial heterogeneity in lung cancer. Time point given: blood at routine non-recurrence follow-up after resection. TCRdb redid the calling of the 5' RACE reads with MiXCR, one entry per CDR3 protein. The profile shows some 36,000 distinct CDR3 sequences, roughly 8% of them singletons. Sequencing was performed on PBMCs, taken at follow-up. Source of these receptors: a male donor with early-stage non-small cell lung cancer.

This clonotype was seen a handful of times. The rearrangement links TRBV29-1 to TRBJ2-1; D is unresolved. The CDR3 consists of 14 residues. Trimming left V 0 bases short and J 7 bases short, with 13 bases between. Germline CDR1 SQVTM, CDR2 ANQGSEA. CDR3 coding DNA: TGCAGCGTTGAAGAGGGAAGGAACCTGAATGAGCAGTTCTTC. Protein product: CSVEEGRNLNEQFF.

This clonotype has a count of ten or more. This chain links TRBV7-9 with TRBJ2-5; TRBD1 matches 8 bases. This CDR3 has 17 residues. V gave up 5 bases and J gave up 5 bases; unmatched junction bases: 16. In germline, CDR1 is SEHNR, CDR2 FQNEAQ (reference sequence). The CDR3 DNA reads TGTGCCAGCAGCACAGACGTAGGCAGGGGGCCTTTGGAGACCCAGTACTTC. It codes for CASSTDVGRGPLETQYF.

This clonotype was detected ten times or more. The chain links TRBV7-3 to TRBJ1-1; 7 bases fit TRBD1. In germline, CDR1 is SGHTA, CDR2 FQGTGA. The CDR3 contains 13 residues. Germline trimming cut 1 base from V and 6 bases from J; bases unmatched to any gene: 2. The CDR3, as DNA: TGTGCCAGCAGCTTAAAGGGGGCCTCTGAAGCTTTCTTT. Its translation is CASSLKGASEAFF.

The chain couples TRBV12-3 or TRBV12-4 to TRBJ2-1, with 9 bases fitting TRBD2. V lost 2 bases to trimming and J lost 5 bases; unmatched junction nucleotides: 4. The CDR3 loop spans 15 amino acids. The CDR3 sequence is CASSLMAGGHNEQFF. DNA for the CDR3: TGTGCCAGCAGTTTAATGGCGGGGGGGCACAATGAGCAGTTCTTC.

This clonotype was observed at least ten times. This rearrangement joins TRBV12-3 or TRBV12-4 to TRBJ2-1; 11 nucleotides line up with TRBD1. V trimming: 2 bases; J trimming: 9 bases; junction bases outside the gene matches: 6. This CDR3 comprises 15 residues. The CDR3 region is CASSLRGQGDSEQFF. The CDR3 bases are TGTGCCAGCAGTTTAAGGGGACAGGGGGATTCTGAGCAGTTCTTC.

Many counts were recorded for this clonotype. The chain links TRBV3-1 to TRBJ2-2; D tentatively fits TRBD1 or TRBD2 (5 bases each). Per the germline V gene, CDR1 is LGHDT and CDR2 is YNNKEL (reference sequence). The germline V and J ends were trimmed by 4 bases and 4 bases, with 16 bases remaining between them. This CDR3 comprises 16 residues. CDR3 amino acids: CASSPAQLGVTGELFF. The CDR3 coding sequence is TGTGCCAGCAGCCCCGCCCAGCTGGGGGTCACCGGGGAGCTGTTTTTT.

This clonotype showed up many times. The CDR3 region is CASSHHRERPYEQYF. The DNA for the CDR3 is TGTGCCAGCAGCCACCACAGGGAAAGGCCCTACGAGCAGTACTTC. The chain joins TRBV14 to TRBJ2-7; D might be TRBD1 (6 bases). Germline CDR1 SGHDN, CDR2 FVKESK. CDR3 length equals 15 residues. Trimming shortened V by 3 bases and J by 2 bases, and 14 bases separated the two germline ends.

In its sample, this clonotype was seen many times. The gene calls are TRBV7-6 and TRBJ2-5; D is ambiguous. Trimming removed 4 bases at V and 4 bases at J, with 4 bases between. CDR1 and CDR2 from the germline V gene are SGHVS and FNYEAQ. The CDR3 totals 11 residues. The CDR3 DNA sequence: TGTGCCAGCAGCTGGATAGAGACCCAGTACTTC. It encodes CASSWIETQYF.

The CDR3, as DNA: TGTGCCAGCAGTTTCCTCCCGGGACAGGATGGCTACACCTTC. This encodes CASSFLPGQDGYTF. The chain is built from TRBV6-5 and TRBJ1-2, with 8 positions matching TRBD1. The trim removed 4 bases at V and 6 bases at J, leaving 7 bases unmatched. In germline, CDR1 is MNHEY, CDR2 SVGAGI. There are 14 residues in the CDR3.

This clonotype was detected only a few times. The gene calls are TRBV20-1 and TRBJ2-1, with D possibly matching TRBD2 (7 bases). Deletions cut 5 bases from V and 2 bases from J, with 16 bases between. Germline-derived CDR1 and CDR2 are DFQATT and SNEGSKA (reference sequence). This CDR3 contains 15 residues. The CDR3 coding sequence is TGCAGTGCTGGATCGGCGGGGGCCCCCTACAATGAGCAGTTCTTC. Amino acids: CSAGSAGAPYNEQFF.

For this clonotype: A single base separates this from a much larger clone, so it may be a read error. This rearrangement joins TRBV18 to TRBJ2-7; weak D call: TRBD1 (5 bases). V lost 0 bases and J lost 8, with 8 bases in between. Germline CDR1 and CDR2: KGHSH and LQKENI. This CDR3 comprises 12 residues. The CDR3 bases are TGTGCCAGCTCACCACCTCAGGGCCAGCAGTACTTC. Translated: CASSPPQGQQYF. The variable domain in full, completed from reference TRBV18 and TRBJ2-7, reads NAGVMQNPRHLVRRRGQEARLRCSPMKGHSHVYWYRQLPEEGLKFMVYLQKENIIDESGMPKERFSAEFPKEGPSILRIQQVVRGDSAAYFCASSPPQGQQYFGPGTRLTVT.

This clonotype appeared many times. The chain carries TRBV6-1 and TRBJ2-2; D remains unclear. The V end lost 2 bases, the J end lost 2 bases, and 15 bases lay between the germline ends. Germline CDR1 and CDR2: MNHNS and SASEGT. There are 17 residues in the CDR3. CDR3 DNA: TGTGCCAGCAGTGAAACGACGGACCGTCTCAACACCGGGGAGCTGTTTTTT. It encodes CASSETTDRLNTGELFF.

This clonotype was observed a handful of times. The chain is built from TRBV29-1 and TRBJ2-3; 8 nucleotides align to TRBD1. The V gene's germline CDR1 is SQVTM and CDR2 ANQGSEA. The CDR3 has 14 residues. V lost 4 bases and J lost 0; bases outside the gene matches: 3. CDR3 region: CSVGPGGSTDTQYF. CDR3 coding DNA: TGCAGCGTTGGACCAGGGGGCAGCACAGATACGCAGTATTTT.

This clonotype was observed many times. J is TRBJ2-3 and V is TRBV24-1, with D uncertain. Germline V CDR1 and CDR2: KGHDR, SFDVKD. The CDR3 is made up of 15 amino acids. Trimming left V 2 bases short and J 2 bases short, with 10 bases between. The CDR3 region is CATSDYGSSTDTQYF. The CDR3, as DNA: TGTGCCACCAGTGATTATGGTTCGTCCACAGATACGCAGTATTTT.

This clonotype has a count of ten or more. Written as DNA, the CDR3 is TGTGCCAGCAGCCCCCTTGGGCAGCTCAATGAGCAGTTCTTC. Translating gives CASSPLGQLNEQFF. The chain links TRBV11-1 to TRBJ2-1; D unresolved. Germline assignment: CDR1 SGHAT and CDR2 FQDESV (reference sequence). The V and J ends lost 5 bases and 6 bases respectively, with 14 bases between them. The CDR3 totals 14 residues. The full variable domain, rest sourced from reference TRBV11-1 and TRBJ2-1, is EAEVAQSPRYKITEKSQAVAFWCDPISGHATLYWYRQILGQGPELLVQFQDESVVDDSQLPKDRFSAERLKGVDSTLKIQPAELGDSAMYLCASSPLGQLNEQFFGPGTRLTVL.